Below are 27 T cell receptor beta chains sequenced from a single sample in a study of blood T cell repertoires in COVID-19. Profiling relied on immunoSEQ multiplex PCR, and the TCRdb table lists in-frame clones only, not all of them. The sample records tens of thousands of clones, 88% being singletons. Sample: peripheral blood. These TCRs come from an elderly man with acute or convalescent COVID-19.

This rearrangement joins TRBV5-1 to TRBJ2-5; 7 bases align to TRBD2. V lost 0 bases and J lost 4; bases outside the gene matches: 3. The germline V gene has CDR1 SGHRS and CDR2 YFSETQ. The CDR3 length is 14 residues. The CDR3 region has the DNA TGCGCCAGCAGCTTGGGACTAGCCGCAGAGACCCAGTACTTC. Translated, it gives CASSLGLAAETQYF.

V gene TRBV19 combines with J gene TRBJ2-5; D possibly corresponds to TRBD1 (5 bases). V was pared by 3 bases and J by 2 bases, with 10 bases between. CDR1 is LNHDA, CDR2 SQIVND, per germline (reference sequence). The length of the CDR3 is 14 residues. CDR3 DNA: TGTGCCAGTAGTATTCGACAGCGACAAGAGACCCAGTACTTC. Amino acids: CASSIRQRQETQYF.

The chain employs TRBV10-3 and TRBJ1-3; D is ambiguous. The CDR3 extends over 13 amino acids. Germline lookup yields CDR1 ENHRY and CDR2 SYGVKD. The V and J ends lost 10 bases and 0 bases respectively, with 10 bases between them. DNA of the CDR3: TGTGCCACCCAGGCAAACTCTGGAAACACCATATATTTT. Protein product: CATQANSGNTIYF.

Only one count was recorded for this clone. The chain joins TRBV15 to TRBJ1-6, with D perhaps matching TRBD1 (6 bases). V lost 0 bases to trimming and J lost 9 bases, with 6 bases between them. Germline V lookup: CDR1 LNHNV, CDR2 YYDKDF (reference sequence). This CDR3 has 13 amino acids. CDR3 nucleotides: TGTGCCACCAGCAGAGAAGGGGGTTCACCCCTCCACTTT. Amino acids: CATSREGGSPLHF.

This clone has just one count. V usage is TRBV3-1 (or the pseudogene TRBV3-2) and J usage is TRBJ2-7; D perhaps matches TRBD1 (6 bases). Germline assignment: CDR1 LGHDT and CDR2 YNNKEL (reference sequence). The V end was cut by 2 bases, the J end by 3 bases, with 11 bases between. CDR3 length: 14 residues. This CDR3 reads CASSQRSRGYEQYF. The CDR3 DNA sequence: TGTGCCAGCAGCCAAAGGTCCAGGGGCTACGAGCAGTACTTC.

This chain links TRBV5-4 with TRBJ1-2; weak D call: TRBD1 (6 bases). This CDR3 comprises 16 residues. The V gene's germline CDR1 is SGHNT and CDR2 YYREEE (reference sequence). Trimming pared 4 bases from V and 4 bases from J, leaving 20 bases between. The CDR3 DNA follows: TGTGCCAGCAGCGGGGGGGACATCTATCTTGGCTATGGCTACACCTTC. It yields the protein CASSGGDIYLGYGYTF.

This chain links TRBV7-2 with TRBJ2-7; 14 nucleotides agree with TRBD2. This CDR3 is built from 14 residues. CDR1 is SGHTA and CDR2 is FQGNSA in the germline V gene. With V trimmed by 5 bases and J by 4 bases, 1 base remained unmatched. This CDR3 is CASSRTSGGYEQYF. The CDR3 DNA follows: TGTGCCAGCAGCCGGACTAGCGGGGGGTACGAGCAGTACTTC.

The chain joins TRBV5-4 to TRBJ1-2; D is uncertain. The CDR3 runs to 13 residues. The ends were cut back, 4 bases at V and 4 bases at J, with 11 bases in the middle. The germline gives CDR1 SGHNT, CDR2 YYREEE (reference sequence). CDR3 sequence reads: CASSLIDSYGYTF. Written as DNA, the CDR3 is TGTGCCAGCAGCCTCATTGATAGCTATGGCTACACCTTC.

This clone has a handful of counts. The chain employs TRBV20-1 and TRBJ2-5; tentative D call: TRBD2 (5 bases). CDR3 length: 11 amino acids. V lost 5 bases and J lost 8, with 12 bases in between. The germline V gene has CDR1 DFQATT and CDR2 SNEGSKA (reference sequence). The CDR3: CSAPAEPTQYF. DNA for the CDR3: TGCAGTGCTCCAGCGGAACCTACCCAGTACTTC.

The chain combines TRBV2 with TRBJ2-1, with D perhaps TRBD1 (5 bases). Germline V gives CDR1 SNHLY, CDR2 FYNNEI. This CDR3 contains 11 residues. V dropped 11 bases and J dropped 4 bases, with 9 bases sitting between them. This CDR3 is CAGDSYNEQFF. The CDR3 DNA is TGTGCCGGCGACAGTTACAATGAGCAGTTCTTC.

The chain recombines TRBV3-1 (or the pseudogene TRBV3-2) with TRBJ1-2; TRBD1 might be the D (5 bases). This CDR3 is built from 13 residues. CDR1 and CDR2 from the germline V gene are LGHDT and YNNKEL (reference sequence). The germline V and J ends were trimmed by 4 bases and 8 bases, with 14 bases remaining between them. CDR3 sequence (DNA): TGTGCCAGCAGCCCGACGGGACTTGGAGGCTACACCTTC. Translated: CASSPTGLGGYTF.

The gene calls are TRBV10-3 and TRBJ2-3, with 9 bases aligning to TRBD2. V gave up 7 bases and J gave up 1 base; unmatched junction bases: 3. The CDR3 has 14 amino acids. Germline CDR1 and CDR2: ENHRY and SYGVKD. The CDR3: CAINSGSGTDTQYF. The CDR3, as DNA: TGTGCCATCAATAGCGGGAGCGGCACAGATACGCAGTATTTT.

The chain has TRBV19 and TRBJ1-4; D is ambiguous. This CDR3 is built from 15 residues. Between the trimmed V and J ends, which lost 5 bases and 0 bases, there was a span of 10 bases. Germline V gene lookup returns CDR1 LNHDA and CDR2 SQIVND (reference sequence). CDR3 residues: CASSRRGPTNEKLFF. CDR3 nucleotide sequence: TGTGCCAGTAGTCGAAGAGGCCCAACTAATGAAAAACTGTTTTTT.

This clone was seen a handful of times. The CDR3 nucleotides read TGTGCCAGTAGTATTTCTCTTGACAGGGGAGCCTACGAGCAGTACTTC. Translation: CASSISLDRGAYEQYF. The chain carries TRBV19 and TRBJ2-7; 8 nucleotides agree with TRBD1. Germline V lookup: CDR1 LNHDA, CDR2 SQIVND (reference sequence). J lost 2 bases, V lost 3 bases, and 9 bases had no gene match. The CDR3 length is 16 residues.

This rearrangement joins TRBV19 to TRBJ1-5; 8 bases align to TRBD1. J gave up 6 bases and V 4 bases, and 8 bases lay outside the gene matches. In germline, CDR1 is LNHDA, CDR2 SQIVND (reference sequence). This CDR3 spans 15 amino acids. CDR3 region: CASSTPRTGPQPQHF. The CDR3 DNA follows: TGTGCCAGTAGTACCCCTAGGACAGGGCCTCAGCCCCAGCATTTT.

CDR3 DNA sequence: TGCAGTGCTAGTCCCAGGCTGGTATCTGGCTACACCTTC. This sequence encodes CSASPRLVSGYTF. V and J are TRBV20-1 and TRBJ1-2; no reliable D call. This CDR3 spans 13 amino acids. Germline V gives CDR1 DFQATT, CDR2 SNEGSKA (reference sequence). V was pared by 3 bases and J by 7 bases, with 15 bases between.

The CDR3 DNA sequence: TGTGCCAGCAGTCCAAGTTCCGGGACTAGTCATGGGGCCAACGTCCTGACTTTC. This gives the protein CASSPSSGTSHGANVLTF. The chain couples TRBV27 to TRBJ2-6, with TRBD2 identical over 8 bases. J lost 3 bases, V lost 5 bases, and 12 bases had no gene match. The CDR3 totals 18 residues. Per germline, CDR1 MNHEY and CDR2 SMNVEV (reference sequence).

The rearrangement uses TRBV10-1 and TRBJ2-1; D not certain. V lost 0 bases, J lost 10 bases, and 7 bases lay in between. This CDR3 has 12 residues. CDR1 is WNHNN, CDR2 SYGVQD, per germline (reference sequence). The DNA for the CDR3 is TGCGCCAGCAGTGAGTCCAGTCGCGAGCAGTTCTTC. It specifies CASSESSREQFF.

The count of this clone is one. This chain joins TRBV6-5 and TRBJ1-2; D is possibly TRBD1 (5 bases). Germline V gene sequence: CDR1 MNHEY, CDR2 SVGAGI. The CDR3 extends over 14 amino acids. V was pared by 6 bases and J by 7 bases, with 18 bases between. CDR3 protein: CASSDKGNRGGYTF. The DNA of the CDR3 is TGTGCCAGCAGCGACAAGGGGAATAGAGGTGGCTACACCTTC.

CDR3 region: CASSLTLQGKAEAFF. In DNA, the CDR3 is TGTGCCAGCAGCTTGACACTCCAGGGTAAGGCTGAAGCTTTCTTT. The chain carries TRBV5-6 and TRBJ1-1, with a possible D match to TRBD1 (5 bases). The CDR3 consists of 15 residues. The ends were cut back, 1 base at V and 6 bases at J, with 16 bases in the middle. Germline lookup yields CDR1 SGHDT and CDR2 YYEEEE.

The chain is built from TRBV11-2 and TRBJ1-1; D is perhaps TRBD1 (6 bases). The length of the CDR3 is 15 residues. Germline assignment: CDR1 SGHAT and CDR2 FQNNGV. The V gene lost 3 bases and the J gene lost 5 bases, with 16 bases spanning the gap. CDR3 bases: TGTGCCAGCAGCTTCCTGCGGCAGGGGACGACTGAAGCTTTCTTT. It translates to CASSFLRQGTTEAFF.

The chain uses TRBV10-3 and TRBJ1-1, with TRBD1 matching over 7 bases. The CDR3 is made up of 13 amino acids. Germline assignment: CDR1 ENHRY and CDR2 SYGVKD. Trimming cost V 4 bases and J 6 bases; bases outside gene matches: 5. DNA for the CDR3: TGTGCCATCAGTGGGGGACAGCTACCTGAAGCTTTCTTT. Translation: CAISGGQLPEAFF.

This CDR3 reads CASSRTGTSGGAGYNEQFF. The CDR3 nucleotides read TGTGCCAGCAGCAGAACCGGGACTAGCGGGGGGGCGGGCTACAATGAGCAGTTCTTC. This chain connects TRBV11-2 to TRBJ2-1; 16 nucleotides agree with TRBD2. Germline lookup yields CDR1 SGHAT and CDR2 FQNNGV. CDR3 length: 19 amino acids. J gave up 3 bases and V 5 bases, and 10 bases lay outside the gene matches.

The V gene is TRBV2, the J gene TRBJ1-2; possible D gene TRBD1, 6 bases. Germline V CDR1 and CDR2: SNHLY, FYNNEI. The CDR3 runs 12 residues. V lost 7 bases and J lost 8, with 14 bases in between. This CDR3 reads CASTWDTRGYTF. CDR3 in DNA: TGTGCCAGCACATGGGACACAAGGGGCTACACCTTC.

This rearrangement joins TRBV11-2 to TRBJ2-5; 9 bases align to TRBD2. This CDR3 has 15 residues. V shed 0 bases, J shed 5 bases, and the junction held 4 bases outside the gene matches. CDR1 and CDR2 (germline): SGHAT, FQNNGV. This CDR3 reads CASSLEISGSETQYF. Written as DNA, the CDR3 is TGTGCCAGCAGCTTAGAGATTAGCGGGAGCGAGACCCAGTACTTC.

The V and J genes are TRBV14 and TRBJ2-1, with TRBD2 identical over 8 bases. V was pared by 0 bases and J by 3 bases, with 4 bases of the junction left unmatched. Germline loops: CDR1 SGHDN, CDR2 FVKESK. The CDR3 sequence is 16 residues long. The CDR3, as DNA: TGTGCCAGCAGCCAAGATTTGAGCGGGGGCTACAATGAGCAGTTCTTC. Translating it yields CASSQDLSGGYNEQFF.

The rearrangement uses TRBV18 and TRBJ1-5; 7 bases map to TRBD1. The CDR3 length is 15 residues. V was pared by 6 bases and J by 6 bases, with 11 bases of the junction left unmatched. From germline, CDR1 is KGHSH and CDR2 LQKENI. The CDR3 sequence: CASSQGQLSSQPQHF. DNA of the CDR3: TGTGCCAGCTCGCAGGGACAGTTATCTTCTCAGCCCCAGCATTTT.